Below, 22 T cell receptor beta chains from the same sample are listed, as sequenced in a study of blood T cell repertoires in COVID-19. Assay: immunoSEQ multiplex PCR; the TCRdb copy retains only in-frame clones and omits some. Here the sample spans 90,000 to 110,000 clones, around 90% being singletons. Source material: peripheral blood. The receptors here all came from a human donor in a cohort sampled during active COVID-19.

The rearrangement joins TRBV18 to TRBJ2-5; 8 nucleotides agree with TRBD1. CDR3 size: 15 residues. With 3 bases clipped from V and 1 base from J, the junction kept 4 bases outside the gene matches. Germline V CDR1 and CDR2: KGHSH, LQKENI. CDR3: CASSPGTGFQETQYF. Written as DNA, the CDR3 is TGTGCCAGCTCACCGGGGACAGGATTCCAAGAGACCCAGTACTTC.

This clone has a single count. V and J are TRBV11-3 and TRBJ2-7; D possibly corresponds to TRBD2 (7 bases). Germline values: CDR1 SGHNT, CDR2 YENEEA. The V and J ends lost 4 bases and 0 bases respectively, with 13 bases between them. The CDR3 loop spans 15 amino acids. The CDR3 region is CASSWQAGASYEQYF. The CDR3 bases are TGTGCCAGCAGCTGGCAGGCGGGGGCCTCCTACGAGCAGTACTTC.

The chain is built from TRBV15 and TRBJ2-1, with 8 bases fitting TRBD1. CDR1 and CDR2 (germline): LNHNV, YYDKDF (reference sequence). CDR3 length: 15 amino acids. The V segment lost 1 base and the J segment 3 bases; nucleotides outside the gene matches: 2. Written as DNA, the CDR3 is TGTGCCACCAGCAGAGGGACAGGGCGCTACAATGAGCAGTTCTTC. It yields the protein CATSRGTGRYNEQFF.

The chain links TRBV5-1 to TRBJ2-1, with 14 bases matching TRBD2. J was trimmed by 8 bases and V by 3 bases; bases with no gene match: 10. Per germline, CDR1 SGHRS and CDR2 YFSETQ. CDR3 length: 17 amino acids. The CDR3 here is CASSYSGTSGRGDEQFF. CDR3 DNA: TGCGCCAGCAGCTATTCCGGGACTAGCGGGAGAGGGGATGAGCAGTTCTTC.

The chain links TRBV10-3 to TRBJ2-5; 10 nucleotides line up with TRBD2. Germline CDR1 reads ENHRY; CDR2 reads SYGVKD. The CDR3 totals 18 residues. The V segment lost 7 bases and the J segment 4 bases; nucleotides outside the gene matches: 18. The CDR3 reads CAINSGRSGGESGETQYF. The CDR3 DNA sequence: TGTGCCATCAATTCGGGGCGAAGCGGGGGGGAGTCCGGAGAGACCCAGTACTTC.

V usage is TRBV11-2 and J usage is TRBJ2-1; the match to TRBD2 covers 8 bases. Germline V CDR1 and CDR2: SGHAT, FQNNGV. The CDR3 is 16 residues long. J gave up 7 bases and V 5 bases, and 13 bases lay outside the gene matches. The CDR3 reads CASSPSGGGSWNEQFF. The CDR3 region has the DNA TGTGCCAGCAGCCCAAGCGGGGGAGGGTCCTGGAATGAGCAGTTCTTC.

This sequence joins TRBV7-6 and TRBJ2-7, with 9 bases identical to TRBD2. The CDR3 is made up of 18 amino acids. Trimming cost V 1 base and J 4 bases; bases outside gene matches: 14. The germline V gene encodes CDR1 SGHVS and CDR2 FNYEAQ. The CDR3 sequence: CASSLGGGRVSWGYEQYF. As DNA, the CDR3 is TGTGCCAGCAGCTTAGGCGGCGGGAGGGTTTCGTGGGGATACGAGCAGTACTTC.

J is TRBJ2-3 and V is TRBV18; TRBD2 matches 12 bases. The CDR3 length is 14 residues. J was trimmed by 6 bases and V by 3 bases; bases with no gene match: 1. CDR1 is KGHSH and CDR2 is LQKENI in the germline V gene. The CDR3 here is CASSPGTSGDTQYF. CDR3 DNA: TGTGCCAGCTCACCGGGGACTAGCGGGGATACGCAGTATTTT.

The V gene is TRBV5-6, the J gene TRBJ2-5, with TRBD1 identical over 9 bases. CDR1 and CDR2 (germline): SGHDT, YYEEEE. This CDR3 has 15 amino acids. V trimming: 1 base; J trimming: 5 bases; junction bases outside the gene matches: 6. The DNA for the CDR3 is TGTGCCAGCAGCTTGCTACAGGGGGCAATGGAGACCCAGTACTTC. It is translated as CASSLLQGAMETQYF.

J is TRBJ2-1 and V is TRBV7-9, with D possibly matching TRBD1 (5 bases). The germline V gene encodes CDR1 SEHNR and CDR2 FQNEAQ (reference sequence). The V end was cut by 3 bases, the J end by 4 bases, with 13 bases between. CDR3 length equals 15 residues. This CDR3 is CASSLVMTDYNEQFF. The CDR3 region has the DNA TGTGCCAGCAGCTTGGTTATGACAGATTACAATGAGCAGTTCTTC.

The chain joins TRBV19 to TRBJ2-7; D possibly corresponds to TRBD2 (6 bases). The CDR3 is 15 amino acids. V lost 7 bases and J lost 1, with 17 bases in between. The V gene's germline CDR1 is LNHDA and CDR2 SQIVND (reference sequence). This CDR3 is CASTAGLAGSYEQYF. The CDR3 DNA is TGTGCCAGTACCGCGGGACTGGCGGGATCCTACGAGCAGTACTTC.

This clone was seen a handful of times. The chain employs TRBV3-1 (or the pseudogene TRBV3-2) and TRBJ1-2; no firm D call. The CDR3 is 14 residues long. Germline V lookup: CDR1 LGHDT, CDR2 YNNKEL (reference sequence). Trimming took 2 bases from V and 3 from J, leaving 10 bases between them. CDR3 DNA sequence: TGTGCCAGCAGCCAACGGGGTCCCCACTATGGCTACACCTTC. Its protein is CASSQRGPHYGYTF.

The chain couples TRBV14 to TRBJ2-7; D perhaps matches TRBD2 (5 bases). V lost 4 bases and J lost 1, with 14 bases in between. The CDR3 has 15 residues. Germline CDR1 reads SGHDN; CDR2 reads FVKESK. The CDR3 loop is CASSPPGRPSYEQYF. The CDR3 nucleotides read TGTGCCAGCAGCCCCCCGGGGAGACCTTCCTACGAGCAGTACTTC.

The DNA for the CDR3 is TGTGCCAGTAGTGAGGACAGGGACAACACCGGGGAGCTGTTTTTT. It codes for CASSEDRDNTGELFF. This chain links TRBV19 with TRBJ2-2, with TRBD1 matching 8 bases. With 5 bases clipped from V and 2 bases from J, the junction kept 4 bases outside the gene matches. The germline V gene encodes CDR1 LNHDA and CDR2 SQIVND (reference sequence). The CDR3 totals 15 residues.

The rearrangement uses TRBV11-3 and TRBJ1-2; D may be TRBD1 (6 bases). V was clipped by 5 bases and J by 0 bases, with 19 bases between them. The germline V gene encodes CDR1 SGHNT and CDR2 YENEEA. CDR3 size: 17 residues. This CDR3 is CASSTRNAGAPNYGYTF. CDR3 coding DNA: TGTGCCAGCAGCACCAGAAATGCAGGGGCTCCTAACTATGGCTACACCTTC.

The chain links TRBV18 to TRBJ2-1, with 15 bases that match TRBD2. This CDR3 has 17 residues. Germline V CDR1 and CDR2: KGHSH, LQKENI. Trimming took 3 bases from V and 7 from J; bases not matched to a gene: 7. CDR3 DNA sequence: TGTGCCAGCTCACCGACCGGACTAGCGGGGGGGGGTAATGAGCAGTTCTTC. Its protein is CASSPTGLAGGGNEQFF.

CDR3 amino acids: CASSVSGTADTQYF. The DNA for the CDR3 is TGTGCCAGTAGTGTTAGCGGGACCGCAGATACGCAGTATTTT. The chain recombines TRBV19 with TRBJ2-3; 8 bases map to TRBD2. CDR1 LNHDA and CDR2 SQIVND come from the germline V gene (reference sequence). The CDR3 runs to 14 residues. Trimming at V came to 5 bases and at J to 4 bases, leaving 5 bases not matched to a gene. Based on the CDR3 plus reference TRBV19 and TRBJ2-3, the full variable domain is DGGITQSPKYLFRKEGQNVTLSCEQNLNHDAMYWYRQDPGQGLRLIYYSQIVNDFQKGDIAEGYSVSREKKESFPLTVTSAQKNPTAFYLCASSVSGTADTQYFGPGTRLTVL.

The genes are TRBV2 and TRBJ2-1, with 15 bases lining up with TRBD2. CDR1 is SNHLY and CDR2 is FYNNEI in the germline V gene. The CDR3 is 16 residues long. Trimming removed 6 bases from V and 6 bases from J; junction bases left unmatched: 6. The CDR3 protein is CASSGGLAGGPNEQFF. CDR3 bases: TGTGCCAGCAGCGGAGGACTAGCGGGAGGGCCCAATGAGCAGTTCTTC.

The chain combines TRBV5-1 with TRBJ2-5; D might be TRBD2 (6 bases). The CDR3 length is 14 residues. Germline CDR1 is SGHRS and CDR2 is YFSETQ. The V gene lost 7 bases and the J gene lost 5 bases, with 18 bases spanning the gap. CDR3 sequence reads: CASRQGGGKETQYF. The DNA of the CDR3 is TGCGCCAGCCGCCAGGGCGGCGGGAAGGAGACCCAGTACTTC.

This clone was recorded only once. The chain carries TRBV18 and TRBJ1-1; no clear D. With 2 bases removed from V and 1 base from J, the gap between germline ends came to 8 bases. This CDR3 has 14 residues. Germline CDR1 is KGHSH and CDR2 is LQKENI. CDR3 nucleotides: TGTGCCAGCTCACCAGGGAGGCGGAACACTGAAGCTTTCTTT. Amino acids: CASSPGRRNTEAFF.

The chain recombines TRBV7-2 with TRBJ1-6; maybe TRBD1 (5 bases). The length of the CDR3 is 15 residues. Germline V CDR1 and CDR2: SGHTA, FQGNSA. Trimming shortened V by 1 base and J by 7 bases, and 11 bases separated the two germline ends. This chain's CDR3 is CASSLGQQFNSPLHF. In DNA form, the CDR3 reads TGTGCCAGCAGCTTAGGACAGCAATTCAATTCACCCCTCCACTTT.

In DNA form, the CDR3 reads TGTGCCATCAGTGGGGGACAGGAAAACACCATATATTTT. Translation gives CAISGGQENTIYF. This sequence joins TRBV10-3 and TRBJ1-3; TRBD1 matches 8 bases. CDR3 length: 13 amino acids. Trimming cost V 4 bases and J 6 bases; bases outside gene matches: 2. Germline values: CDR1 ENHRY, CDR2 SYGVKD.